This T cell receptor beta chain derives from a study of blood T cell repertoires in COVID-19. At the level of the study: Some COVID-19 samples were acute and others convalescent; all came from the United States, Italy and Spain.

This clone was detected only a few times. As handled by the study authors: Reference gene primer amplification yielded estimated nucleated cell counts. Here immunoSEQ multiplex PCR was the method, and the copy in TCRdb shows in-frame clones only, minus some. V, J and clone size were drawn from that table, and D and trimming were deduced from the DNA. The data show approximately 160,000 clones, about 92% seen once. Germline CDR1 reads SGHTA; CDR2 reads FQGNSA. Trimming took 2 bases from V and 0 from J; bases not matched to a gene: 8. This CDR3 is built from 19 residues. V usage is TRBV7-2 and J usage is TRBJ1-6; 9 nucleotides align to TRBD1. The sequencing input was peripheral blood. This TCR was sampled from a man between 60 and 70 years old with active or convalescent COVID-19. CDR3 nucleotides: TGTGCCAGCAGCTTACTTACCGGGACAGGGAGCTCCTATAATTCACCCCTCCACTTT. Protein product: CASSLLTGTGSSYNSPLHF.